This TCR beta chain came from a study of cytomegalovirus exposure and HLA in healthy donors. Study overall: Some 85 million unique TCRs, all from HLA-typed donors, were included in an early release of the data.

The J segment lost 6 bases and the V segment lost 3 bases, leaving 1 base of the junction unmatched. CDR1 is MGHDK, CDR2 SYGVNS, per germline. The CDR3 contains 12 residues. Primers: 60 Vbeta forward and 13 Jbeta reverse. Assay used: immunoSEQ multiplex PCR; TCRdb lists only in-frame clones, some missing. This table has about 120,000 clones, about 80% appearing once. The J gene is TRBJ1-2, the V gene TRBV25-1; TRBD1 aligns across 7 bases. The sample comprised PBMCs. The sequence was collected from a woman between 35 and 50 years old in good health and CMV-seropositive. This CDR3 is CASSDRGNGYTF. For the CDR3, the DNA is TGTGCCAGCAGTGACAGGGGGAATGGCTACACCTTC.